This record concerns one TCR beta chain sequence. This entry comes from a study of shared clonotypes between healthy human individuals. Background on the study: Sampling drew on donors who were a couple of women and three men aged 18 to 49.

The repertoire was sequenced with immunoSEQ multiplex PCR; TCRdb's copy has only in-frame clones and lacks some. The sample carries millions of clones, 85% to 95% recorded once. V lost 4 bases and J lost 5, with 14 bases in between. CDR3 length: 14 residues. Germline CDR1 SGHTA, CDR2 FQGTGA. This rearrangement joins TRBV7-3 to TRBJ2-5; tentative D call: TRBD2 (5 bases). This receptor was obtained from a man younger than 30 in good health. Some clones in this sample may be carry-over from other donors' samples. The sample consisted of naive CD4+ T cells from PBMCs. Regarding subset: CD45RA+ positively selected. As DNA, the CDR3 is TGTGCCAGCAGCTCGAGGGAAATTAGGGAGACCCAGTACTTC. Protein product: CASSSREIRETQYF.